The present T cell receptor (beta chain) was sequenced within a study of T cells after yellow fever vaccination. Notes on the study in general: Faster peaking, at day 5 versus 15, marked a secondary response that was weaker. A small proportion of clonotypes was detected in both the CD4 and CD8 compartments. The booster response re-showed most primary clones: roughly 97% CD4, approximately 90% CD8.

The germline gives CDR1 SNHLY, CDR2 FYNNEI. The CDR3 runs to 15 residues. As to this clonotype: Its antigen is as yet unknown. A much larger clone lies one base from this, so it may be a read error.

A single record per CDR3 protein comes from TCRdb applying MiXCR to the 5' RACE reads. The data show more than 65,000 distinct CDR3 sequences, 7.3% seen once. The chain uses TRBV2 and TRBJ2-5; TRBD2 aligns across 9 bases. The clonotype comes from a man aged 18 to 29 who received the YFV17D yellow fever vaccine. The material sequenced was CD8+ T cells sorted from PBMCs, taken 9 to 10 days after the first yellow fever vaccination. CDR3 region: CASSEAASGAETKYF. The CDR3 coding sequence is TGTGCCAGCAGTGAAGCGGCTAGCGGGGCGGAGACCAAGTACTTC. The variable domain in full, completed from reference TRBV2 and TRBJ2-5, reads EPEVTQTPSHQVTQMGQEVILRCVPISNHLYFYWYRQILGQKVEFLVSFYNNEISEKSEIFDDQFSVERPDGSNFTLKIRSTKLEDSAMYFCASSEAASGAETKYFGPGTRLLVL.